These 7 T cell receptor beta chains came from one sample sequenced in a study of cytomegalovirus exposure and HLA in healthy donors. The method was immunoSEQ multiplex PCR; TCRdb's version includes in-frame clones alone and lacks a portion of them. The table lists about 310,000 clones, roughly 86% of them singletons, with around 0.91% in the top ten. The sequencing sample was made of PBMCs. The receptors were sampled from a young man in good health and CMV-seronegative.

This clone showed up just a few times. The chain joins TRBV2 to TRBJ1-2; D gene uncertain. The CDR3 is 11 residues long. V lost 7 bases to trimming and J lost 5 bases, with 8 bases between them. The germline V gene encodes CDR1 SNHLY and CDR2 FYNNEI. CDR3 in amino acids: CASTRQYGYTF. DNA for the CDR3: TGTGCCAGCACTCGTCAGTATGGCTACACCTTC.

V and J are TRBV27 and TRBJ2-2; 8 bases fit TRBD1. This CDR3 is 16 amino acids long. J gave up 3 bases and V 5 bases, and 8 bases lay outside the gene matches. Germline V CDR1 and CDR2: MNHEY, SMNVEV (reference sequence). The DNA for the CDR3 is TGTGCCAGCAGTGCGCGACAGGGGAGGTACACCGGGGAGCTGTTTTTT. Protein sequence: CASSARQGRYTGELFF.

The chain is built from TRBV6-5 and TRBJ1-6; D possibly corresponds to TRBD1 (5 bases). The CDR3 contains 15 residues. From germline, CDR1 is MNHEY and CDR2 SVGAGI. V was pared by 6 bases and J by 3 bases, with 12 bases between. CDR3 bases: TGTGCCAGCAGACCCCAGCAGGGCTATAATTCACCCCTCCACTTT. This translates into CASRPQQGYNSPLHF.

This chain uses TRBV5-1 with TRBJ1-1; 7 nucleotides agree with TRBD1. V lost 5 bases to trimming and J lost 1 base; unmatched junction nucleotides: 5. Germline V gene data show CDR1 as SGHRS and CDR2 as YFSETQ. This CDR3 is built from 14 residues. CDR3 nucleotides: TGCGCCAGCAGAACGGGACAGCCGAACACTGAAGCTTTCTTT. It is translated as CASRTGQPNTEAFF. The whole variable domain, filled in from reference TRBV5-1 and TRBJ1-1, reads KAGVTQTPRYLIKTRGQQVTLSCSPISGHRSVSWYQQTPGQGLQFLFEYFSETQRNKGNFPGRFSGRQFSNSRSEMNVSTLELGDSALYLCASRTGQPNTEAFFGQGTRLTVV.

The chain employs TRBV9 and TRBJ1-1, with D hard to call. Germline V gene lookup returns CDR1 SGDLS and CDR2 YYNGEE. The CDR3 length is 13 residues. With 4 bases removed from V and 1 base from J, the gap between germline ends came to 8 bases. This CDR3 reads CASSREWNTEAFF. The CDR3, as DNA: TGTGCCAGCAGCCGAGAGTGGAACACTGAAGCTTTCTTT. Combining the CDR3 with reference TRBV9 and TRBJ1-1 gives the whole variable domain DSGVTQTPKHLITATGQRVTLRCSPRSGDLSVYWYQQSLDQGLQFLIQYYNGEERAKGNILERFSAQQFPDLHSELNLSSLELGDSALYFCASSREWNTEAFFGQGTRLTVV.

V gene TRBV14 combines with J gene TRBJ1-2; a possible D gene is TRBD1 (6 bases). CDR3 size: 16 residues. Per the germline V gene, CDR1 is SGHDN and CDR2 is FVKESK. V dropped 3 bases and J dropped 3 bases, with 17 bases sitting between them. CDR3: CASSHHDRSRDYGYTF. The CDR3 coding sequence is TGTGCCAGCAGCCACCATGACAGGTCCAGGGACTATGGCTACACCTTC.

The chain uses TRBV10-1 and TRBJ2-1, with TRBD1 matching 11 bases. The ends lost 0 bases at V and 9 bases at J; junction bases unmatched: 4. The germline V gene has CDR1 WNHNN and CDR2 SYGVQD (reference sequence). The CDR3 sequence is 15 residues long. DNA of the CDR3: TGCGCCAGCAGTGAGTCCGGGACAGGGGGAGGTGAGCAGTTCTTC. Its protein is CASSESGTGGGEQFF.